A selection of T cell receptor beta chains follows, all from one sample in a study of sequential checkpoint blockade in melanoma. TCRdb keeps only in-frame clones here, not all; method: immunoSEQ multiplex PCR. The table lists more than 25,000 clones, 85% to 90% of them singletons. The sequences come from CD8+ T cells sorted from blood (inferred from file names), collected from a patient given nivolumab and ipilimumab in sequence. The receptor set was obtained from a human donor with melanoma. The CDR3 runs from the conserved cysteine through the conserved F or W. The order of the fields is clone size, V gene, D gene, J gene, CDR3 DNA, CDR3 protein. A D gene is named only where the DNA matches it firmly. Some rows mark clone size as missing; the rest say once, few, many or name a class of expanded clone.

.	TRBV2	TRBD2	TRBJ2-7	TGTGCCAGCAACAGACTAGCGGGAGGATTCGAGCAGTACTTC	CASNRLAGGFEQYF
.	TRBV5-1	.	TRBJ2-7	TGCGCCAGCAGCAATATTCAGGGTATCAGGTACGAGCAGTACTTC	CASSNIQGIRYEQYF
.	TRBV4-3	TRBD1	TRBJ1-1	TGCGCCAGCAGCCCCCACGGACAGGGGGAAACCGCTTTCTTT	CASSPHGQGETAFF
.	TRBV5-4	.	TRBJ1-2	TGTGCCAGCAGCTTGGCCGATACAGGTTTCAGGGGCTACACCTTC	CASSLADTGFRGYTF
.	TRBV5-1	TRBD2	TRBJ2-5	TGCGCCAGCAGTTCCGGGACTAGCGTATTGGAGACCCAGTACTTC	CASSSGTSVLETQYF
.	TRBV27	TRBD2	TRBJ2-1	TGTGCCAGCAGTTTAAAAGGACTAGCGGGAGCTTACAATGAGCAGTTCTTC	CASSLKGLAGAYNEQFF
.	TRBV27	.	TRBJ1-5	TGTGCCAGCAGTATACCGGCGGACTATAGCAATCAGCCCCAGCATTTT	CASSIPADYSNQPQHF
.	TRBV29-1	.	TRBJ2-3	TGCAGCGTTAAGGCGGGGGCCGGGGATACGCAGTATTTT	CSVKAGAGDTQYF
.	TRBV4-1	TRBD1	TRBJ1-1	TGCGCCAGCAGCCAAGATAGTAGGGGGCAAGTTGAAGCTTTCTTT	CASSQDSRGQVEAFF
.	TRBV2	TRBD1	TRBJ1-3	TGTGCCAGTGACAGGGGGCCTGGAAACACCATATATTTT	CASDRGPGNTIYF
.	TRBV5-4	TRBD1	TRBJ2-7	TGTGCCAGCAGCTTGGAGCGGACAGGGAGCTACGAGCAGTACTTC	CASSLERTGSYEQYF
.	TRBV28	.	TRBJ2-7	TGTGCCAGCAGACTAACCAAACCTCAGGGCTCCTCTTACGAGCAGTACTTC	CASRLTKPQGSSYEQYF
.	TRBV28	TRBD2	TRBJ2-2	TGTGCCAGCAGTTGGACTAGCGGGAGTGTGGTGGCCGGGGAGCTGTTTTTT	CASSWTSGSVVAGELFF
once	TRBV6-5	.	TRBJ1-1	TGTGCCAGCAGTTACTCGCCCGGCACTGAAGCTTTCTTT	CASSYSPGTEAFF
.	TRBV5-6	TRBD2	TRBJ2-1	TGTGCCAGCAGCTTGGAGGGACTAGCGGGAGGTCCGGGGGAGATCTTC	CASSLEGLAGGPGEIF
.	TRBV28	TRBD2	TRBJ2-7	TGTGCCAGCAGTTTTTTACTAGCGGAATACGAGCAGTACTTC	CASSFLLAEYEQYF
.	TRBV4-3	.	TRBJ2-7	TGCGCCAGCAGCCAGGGACAACACTACGAGCAGTACTTC	CASSQGQHYEQYF
once	TRBV27	.	TRBJ2-1	TGTGCCAGCAGTTTTCGCGGCAGCTACAATGAGCAGTTCTTC	CASSFRGSYNEQFF
.	TRBV5-6	.	TRBJ2-7	TGTGCCAGCAGCGCAACTAGTTCCTACGAGCAGTACTTC	CASSATSSYEQYF
.	TRBV6-6	.	TRBJ1-1	TGTGCCAGCAAATTTACAGGGAACACTGAAGCTTTCTTT	CASKFTGNTEAFF
.	TRBV7-8	.	TRBJ1-1	TGTGCCAGCAGCTTAAGAGGGGGAATGAACACTGAAGCTTTCTTT	CASSLRGGMNTEAFF
.	TRBV7-9	.	TRBJ1-4	TGTGCCAGCAGCTTAGTCGGTGGGCTTGGCGAAAAACTGTTTTTT	CASSLVGGLGEKLFF
.	TRBV6-5	TRBD2	TRBJ2-3	TGTGCCAGCAGTCCGGGACTAGCTTCAGATACGCAGTATTTT	CASSPGLASDTQYF
.	TRBV27	.	TRBJ2-5	TGTGCCAGCAGCACACAGGGATACCAAGAGACCCAGTACTTC	CASSTQGYQETQYF
once	TRBV7-9	.	TRBJ1-1	TGTGCCAGCAGCCCGATGGGGGGGGCCAACACTGAAGCTTTCTTT	CASSPMGGANTEAFF
.	TRBV9	.	TRBJ1-3	TGTGCCAGCAGGGCCCTCGATGGAAACACCATATATTTT	CASRALDGNTIYF
.	TRBV9	.	TRBJ1-2	TGTGCCAGCAGCGTAGCCCTTTCGGAGAGTAACTATGGCTACACCTTC	CASSVALSESNYGYTF
few	TRBV6-4	TRBD1	TRBJ2-2	TGTGCCAGCAGTGATTCACCCGATCTGACAGGGGGCGGCGGGGAGCTGTTTTTT	CASSDSPDLTGGGGELFF
.	TRBV4-2	TRBD1	TRBJ2-2	TGTGCCAGCAGCCAGCAGGGACAGCTATTGGGGAACACCGGGGAGCTGTTTTTT	CASSQQGQLLGNTGELFF
.	TRBV27	TRBD1	TRBJ1-2	TGTGCCAGCAGTTTATCGGCAGGGGGCAACTATGGCTACACCTTC	CASSLSAGGNYGYTF
.	TRBV27	.	TRBJ1-4	TGTGCCAGCAAATTTACCGTTGAGGGGGTTGGAAAACTGTTTTTT	CASKFTVEGVGKLFF
.	TRBV25-1	TRBD1	TRBJ1-4	TGTGCCAGCAGCCACCAAATAGACAGGGGCAATGAAAAACTGTTTTTT	CASSHQIDRGNEKLFF
.	TRBV6-5	.	TRBJ1-5	TGTGCCAGCAGTTACGTTTGGGGGGGCAAACATCAGCCCCAGCATTTT	CASSYVWGGKHQPQHF
few	TRBV30	TRBD1	TRBJ2-2	TGTGCCTGGGACAGGGGCTTTCTTAACACCGGGGAGCTGTTTTTT	CAWDRGFLNTGELFF
.	TRBV18	TRBD1	TRBJ2-5	TGTGCCAGCTCACGATCAGCGACCAGGGGGCCTTTTCAAGAGACCCAGTACTTC	CASSRSATRGPFQETQYF
few	TRBV6-6	.	TRBJ1-2	TGTGCCAGCGTACAGGGTCCCGAAGGCTACACCTTC	CASVQGPEGYTF
.	TRBV11-3	.	TRBJ1-1	TGTGCCAGCAGCTTCTCGACAGGCTTCGAAGCTTTCTTT	CASSFSTGFEAFF
once	TRBV7-6	.	TRBJ2-2	TGTGCCAGCAGCTCAAGGGAGGTAAACCACGGGGAGCTGTTTTTT	CASSSREVNHGELFF
.	TRBV9	TRBD1	TRBJ1-1	TGTGCCAGCAGCGTAGATAGGGGGCTGAACACTGAAGCTTTCTTT	CASSVDRGLNTEAFF
.	TRBV7-9	.	TRBJ2-2	TGTGCCAGCAGTTCCGGGCAGGGCGGAGTCGGGGAGCTGTTTTTT	CASSSGQGGVGELFF
.	TRBV9	.	TRBJ1-2	TGTGCCAGCAGCGTAGTTCCAGTAACTAACTATGGCTACACCTTC	CASSVVPVTNYGYTF
.	TRBV27	TRBD1	TRBJ2-1	TGTGCCAGCAGCACTGGCCGGGACAGGGGTTACAATGAGCAGTTCTTC	CASSTGRDRGYNEQFF
.	TRBV6-6	TRBD2	TRBJ2-7	TGTGCCAGCAGTTACCAGGTTCTAGCGGGAGTCTACGAGCAGTACTTC	CASSYQVLAGVYEQYF
once	TRBV30	.	TRBJ2-1	TGTGCCTGGAGTATTAAGCGGACCTACAATGAGCAGTTCTTC	CAWSIKRTYNEQFF
.	TRBV6-6	.	TRBJ1-2	TGTGCCAGCAGTTACTCGGGCGTACCTAACTATGGCTACACCTTC	CASSYSGVPNYGYTF
.	TRBV7-9	.	TRBJ2-3	TGTGCCAGCAGCTTGGGCACCGAAGATACGCAGTATTTT	CASSLGTEDTQYF
.	TRBV27	TRBD1	TRBJ1-5	TGTGCCAGCAGTTCCGGGACAGGGTTTCAGCCCCAGCATTTT	CASSSGTGFQPQHF
.	TRBV4-3	.	TRBJ2-1	TGCGCCAGCAGCCAAGATCCTCCTCATAGCGCGGACAATGAGCAGTTCTTC	CASSQDPPHSADNEQFF
.	TRBV5-6	.	TRBJ2-2	TGTGCCAGCAGCATGGGTACCTTAACCGGGGAGCCGTTTTTT	CASSMGTLTGEPFF
.	TRBV18	TRBD2	TRBJ2-5	TGTGCCAGCTCACCACTCATTAGCGGGAGTGGAGAGACCCAGTACTTC	CASSPLISGSGETQYF
.	TRBV5-6	.	TRBJ2-3	TGTGCCAGCAGCTCCACGCTCTACGACAGGCTACAAGGAGATACGCAGTATTTT	CASSSTLYDRLQGDTQYF
.	TRBV29-1	.	TRBJ2-1	TGCAGCGCTCCCCTTCACCTAAATGAGCAGTTCTTC	CSAPLHLNEQFF
.	TRBV7-6	TRBD2	TRBJ2-1	TGTGCCAGCAGCATAAGCGGGGGGGCCTACAATGAGCAGTTCTTC	CASSISGGAYNEQFF
few	TRBV27	.	TRBJ1-2	TGTGCCAGCAGTTTAATATCCGAGAACTATGGCTACACCTTC	CASSLISENYGYTF
.	TRBV2	.	TRBJ2-1	TGTGCCAGCAGTGACGGGGCGGGAAGGACCTACAATGAGCAGTTCTTC	CASSDGAGRTYNEQFF
once	TRBV7-7	TRBD1	TRBJ2-5	TGTGCTAGCAGCTTATTCTGGACAGGGTGGAACGATCGAGAGACCCAGTACTTC	CASSLFWTGWNDRETQYF
.	TRBV4-3	TRBD1	TRBJ2-5	TGCGCCAGCAGCCAAGATGCGAGGGGAGAGGGGGCGCGAGAGACCCAGTACTTC	CASSQDARGEGARETQYF
.	TRBV27	.	TRBJ1-1	TGTGCCAGCGGTCTTGAGGGCTCGGGAACTGAAGCTTTCTTT	CASGLEGSGTEAFF
.	TRBV28	.	TRBJ1-6	TGTGCCAGCAGTACCCACCCGGATTCACCCCTCCACTTT	CASSTHPDSPLHF